Below are 15 T cell receptor beta chains sequenced from a single sample in a study of hypomethylating agent response in myelodysplastic syndrome. Produced via immunoSEQ multiplex PCR; TCRdb's table is partial and in-frame only. This sample has approximately 9,300 clones, with 83% found just once. The source material was bone marrow, sampled before or after starting hypomethylating agent treatment for myelodysplastic syndrome (not recorded which). The receptors were gathered from a human donor with myelodysplastic syndrome.

The chain has TRBV30 and TRBJ2-5; either TRBD1 or TRBD2 may fit D (6 bases each). Germline V gene sequence: CDR1 GTSNPN, CDR2 SVGIG (reference sequence). Trimming shortened V by 4 bases and J by 4 bases, and 16 bases separated the two germline ends. The CDR3 consists of 14 residues. The DNA for the CDR3 is TGTGCCTGGATCCCGCAGGGGACTCGAGAGACCCAGTACTTC. Protein product: CAWIPQGTRETQYF. The full variable domain, rest sourced from reference TRBV30 and TRBJ2-5, is SQTIHQWPATLVQPVGSPLSLECTVEGTSNPNLYWYRQAAGRGLQLLFYSVGIGQISSEVPQNLSASRPQDRQFILSSKKLLLSDSGFYLCAWIPQGTRETQYFGPGTRLLVL.

J is TRBJ2-7 and V is TRBV9; TRBD1 matches 7 bases. CDR1 is SGDLS, CDR2 YYNGEE, per germline. CDR3 length: 16 residues. Unmatched junction bases numbered 13, after V lost 4 bases and J lost 3 bases. The CDR3 loop reads CASSTRGDRAIYEQYF. The CDR3 DNA is TGTGCCAGCAGCACCCGTGGTGACAGGGCGATCTACGAGCAGTACTTC.

Concerning this clone: The same CDR3 can be traced to other DNA sequences in this sample. The genes are TRBV4-1 and TRBJ2-3; TRBD2 is a possible D gene (5 bases). Germline V CDR1 and CDR2: MGHRA, YSYEKL. Trimming stripped 0 bases from V and 2 bases from J, with 12 bases between. CDR3 length: 16 amino acids. In DNA form, the CDR3 reads TGCGCCAGCAGCCAAGAAGGGTTGAGGGACACAGATACGCAGTATTTT. Its protein is CASSQEGLRDTDTQYF.

The chain joins TRBV6-1 to TRBJ2-4, with 7 bases aligning to TRBD1. Germline CDR1 reads MNHNS; CDR2 reads SASEGT. This CDR3 region has 17 residues. J was trimmed by 2 bases and V by 0 bases; bases with no gene match: 7. The CDR3 coding sequence is TGTGCCAGCAGTGAAGCGCGAGGCAGGGGGACCAAAAACATTCAGTACTTC. Translating gives CASSEARGRGTKNIQYF.

This chain connects TRBV7-9 to TRBJ1-4; TRBD1 might be the D (5 bases). From germline, CDR1 is SEHNR and CDR2 FQNEAQ (reference sequence). This CDR3 contains 13 residues. Trimming took 5 bases from V and 5 from J, leaving 9 bases between them. The chain's CDR3 is CASSQGVNEKLFF. Written as DNA, the CDR3 is TGTGCCAGCAGCCAGGGAGTCAATGAAAAACTGTTTTTT. The variable domain in full, with the rest retrieved from reference TRBV7-9 and TRBJ1-4, is DTGVSQNPRHKITKRGQNVTFRCDPISEHNRLYWYRQTLGQGPEFLTYFQNEAQLEKSRLLSDRFSAERPKGSFSTLEIQRTEQGDSAMYLCASSQGVNEKLFFGSGTQLSVL.

V usage is TRBV9 and J usage is TRBJ2-7; D is perhaps TRBD1 or TRBD2 (5 bases each). The V and J ends lost 4 bases and 0 bases respectively, with 14 bases between them. This CDR3 spans 15 amino acids. In germline, CDR1 is SGDLS, CDR2 YYNGEE. The CDR3 DNA follows: TGTGCCAGCAGCCCTTCGGGGACCGACTCCTACGAGCAGTACTTC. It yields the protein CASSPSGTDSYEQYF.

The chain combines TRBV5-1 with TRBJ2-7, with 11 bases lining up with TRBD2. The CDR3 is made up of 14 amino acids. The germline V gene has CDR1 SGHRS and CDR2 YFSETQ. With V trimmed by 5 bases and J by 2 bases, 3 bases remained unmatched. The CDR3 is CASRLAGGTYEQYF. CDR3 sequence (DNA): TGCGCCAGCAGGCTAGCGGGAGGAACCTACGAGCAGTACTTC. Together with reference TRBV5-1 and TRBJ2-7, the CDR3 gives the full variable domain: KAGVTQTPRYLIKTRGQQVTLSCSPISGHRSVSWYQQTPGQGLQFLFEYFSETQRNKGNFPGRFSGRQFSNSRSEMNVSTLELGDSALYLCASRLAGGTYEQYFGPGTRLTVT.

The CDR3 sequence: CASRPGTDLYEQYF. The CDR3 DNA reads as TGTGCCAGCAGGCCCGGGACGGACCTTTACGAGCAGTACTTC. The V call is TRBV6-6, the J call TRBJ2-7; D tentatively reads TRBD1 or TRBD2 (5 bases each). The CDR3 runs 14 residues. V lost 6 bases to trimming and J lost 4 bases, with 16 bases between them. Germline loops: CDR1 MNHNY, CDR2 SVGAGI (reference sequence).

The genes are TRBV28 and TRBJ1-5, with D unclear. Germline CDR1 is MDHEN and CDR2 is SYDVKM. The CDR3 is made up of 12 amino acids. V lost 7 bases and J 3 bases, leaving 7 bases between the germline ends. CDR3 in amino acids: CASISPNQPQHF. The CDR3 bases are TGTGCCAGCATTTCCCCCAATCAGCCCCAGCATTTT. Full variable domain (remainder filled in from reference TRBV28 and TRBJ1-5): DVKVTQSSRYLVKRTGEKVFLECVQDMDHENMFWYRQDPGLGLRLIYFSYDVKMKEKGDIPEGYSVSREKKERFSLILESASTNQTSMYLCASISPNQPQHFGDGTRLSIL.

This clone showed up just a few times. The chain uses TRBV6-1 and TRBJ2-1; TRBD1 matches 7 bases. CDR1 is MNHNS and CDR2 is SASEGT in the germline V gene. CDR3 length: 16 amino acids. V lost 3 bases and J lost 4; bases outside the gene matches: 9. The CDR3 loop reads CASSEDGGQPYNEQFF. CDR3 nucleotides: TGTGCCAGCAGTGAGGATGGGGGACAGCCGTACAATGAGCAGTTCTTC.

J is TRBJ1-1 and V is TRBV4-1; 7 nucleotides match TRBD1. The CDR3 has 17 residues. Per the germline V gene, CDR1 is MGHRA and CDR2 is YSYEKL. V was pared by 4 bases and J by 0 bases, with 11 bases of the junction left unmatched. As DNA, the CDR3 is TGCGCCAGCAGCCCACCGGGACAGCGAACCTTGAACACTGAAGCTTTCTTT. This translates into CASSPPGQRTLNTEAFF.

The chain joins TRBV28 to TRBJ1-3; D not resolved. Looked up from germline, CDR1 is MDHEN and CDR2 is SYDVKM. The CDR3 runs 13 residues. V was trimmed by 1 base and J by 4 bases, leaving 5 bases between them. The CDR3 coding sequence is TGTGCCAGCAGTTTATTACAAGGAAACACCATATATTTT. It codes for CASSLLQGNTIYF.

V usage is TRBV6-6 and J usage is TRBJ1-1, with a tentative D call TRBD1 (6 bases). Germline V gives CDR1 MNHNY, CDR2 SVGAGI (reference sequence). CDR3 length: 14 amino acids. V was clipped by 7 bases and J by 7 bases, with 19 bases between them. CDR3 sequence: CASTRDTTRGEAFF. DNA of the CDR3: TGTGCCAGCACCAGGGACACCACTAGGGGTGAAGCTTTCTTT.

The rearrangement joins TRBV5-6 to TRBJ2-7, with TRBD2 matching over 10 bases. The length of the CDR3 is 16 residues. Germline V gene sequence: CDR1 SGHDT, CDR2 YYEEEE. V dropped 2 bases and J dropped 8; count of bases not matched to a gene: 13. CDR3 in amino acids: CASSFFLAGAPTKQYF. The DNA for the CDR3 is TGTGCCAGCAGCTTCTTTCTAGCGGGAGCTCCGACGAAGCAGTACTTC.

The chain recombines TRBV28 with TRBJ1-5; 11 bases agree with TRBD1. Germline CDR1 reads MDHEN; CDR2 reads SYDVKM. Trimming removed 5 bases from V and 6 bases from J; junction bases left unmatched: 9. The length of the CDR3 is 16 residues. The CDR3 is CASSSPGTGGLQPQHF. In DNA form, the CDR3 reads TGTGCCAGCAGTAGCCCCGGGACAGGGGGTCTTCAGCCCCAGCATTTT.